These 14 T cell receptor beta chains share one sample of origin, sequenced in a study of blood T cells in healthy people across ages (dated by TCRdb to 2013 to 2016). Libraries were prepared through 5' RACE. Reads for this sample came from an Illumina HiSeq 2500. A second PCR of roughly 7 to 11 cycles was run with a J-beta primer mix and a sample-barcoded 5' primer. TCRdb cleaned the public reads at Q25 with fastp, built clones with MiXCR and kept in-frame beta chains. Duplicate CDR3 protein sequences are folded into a single record with the most common DNA and genes. This sample has around 650,000 distinct CDR3 sequences in its table, and roughly 32% of those were observed once. The top ten clonotypes cover 15% of the sample. The sample taken for sequencing was blood. These receptors were collected from a woman aged 80 or over in good health. Donor details come from another sample of the same person, matched by shared clones.

This clonotype was seen at least ten times. The chain has TRBV7-9 and TRBJ2-1, with TRBD2 matching over 7 bases. The germline CDR1 and CDR2 sequences are SEHNR and FQNEAQ (reference sequence). This CDR3 spans 15 amino acids. The V and J ends lost 2 bases and 3 bases, in that order; junction bases with no gene match: 4. CDR3: CASSLLGGGYNEQFF. The CDR3 DNA is TGTGCCAGCAGCTTATTGGGGGGGGGCTACAATGAGCAGTTCTTC.

Turning to this clonotype: A much larger clone lies a single base off, so this may be a read error. The genes are TRBV5-1 and TRBJ1-1; 7 nucleotides agree with TRBD1. Germline CDR1 is SGHRS and CDR2 is YFSETQ. The length of the CDR3 is 15 residues. The CDR3 here is CTSTRMGQMNTEAFF. CDR3 DNA: TGCACCAGCACCAGAATGGGACAGATGAACACTGAAGCTTTCTTT.

The genes are TRBV20-1 and TRBJ2-3; D call uncertain. Trimming left V 2 bases short and J 1 base short, with 10 bases between. CDR1 is DFQATT, CDR2 SNEGSKA, per germline (reference sequence). The CDR3 totals 14 residues. The CDR3 region has the DNA TGCAGTGCTAGATCGGAAGGAGGCACAGATACGCAGTATTTT. It translates to CSARSEGGTDTQYF.

This clonotype occurred many times. CDR3 loop: CASSLETAGGKTQYF. The DNA for the CDR3 is TGTGCCAGCAGCTTAGAGACAGCGGGGGGGAAGACCCAGTACTTC. The V call is TRBV7-6, the J call TRBJ2-5; 10 bases are shared with TRBD2. This CDR3 comprises 15 residues. CDR1 is SGHVS, CDR2 FNYEAQ, per germline. V shed 1 base and J 6 bases; nucleotides not matched to a gene: 5.

Of note for this clonotype: The germline gene is not matched at one end of the junction; a read error may be the cause. The rearrangement uses TRBV20-1 and TRBJ2-3, with 10 bases identical to TRBD2. Germline V lookup: CDR1 DFQATT, CDR2 SNEGSKA (reference sequence). The CDR3 runs 15 residues. This CDR3 is CSAHLGLAATGTQYF. The CDR3 nucleotides are TGCAGTGCTCACCTAGGACTAGCGGCCACAGGTACGCAGTATTTT.

This clonotype was counted ten times or more. The rearrangement joins TRBV7-6 to TRBJ2-7, with TRBD1 identical over 7 bases. Trimming took 5 bases from V and 4 from J; bases not matched to a gene: 14. The CDR3 extends over 16 amino acids. Germline CDR1 SGHVS, CDR2 FNYEAQ. CDR3 sequence reads: CASSPALGEGAYEQYF. The CDR3 DNA reads as TGTGCCAGCAGCCCCGCGCTGGGAGAGGGGGCTTACGAGCAGTACTTC.

J is TRBJ2-5 and V is TRBV7-2; D is unclear. The CDR3 loop spans 14 amino acids. The germline gives CDR1 SGHTA, CDR2 FQGNSA. V was pared by 1 base and J by 0 bases, with 6 bases between. The CDR3 protein is CASSLDGYQETQYF. As DNA, the CDR3 is TGTGCCAGCAGCTTAGACGGATACCAAGAGACCCAGTACTTC.

The J gene is TRBJ1-3, the V gene TRBV6-5; D may be TRBD1 (5 bases). V was pared by 6 bases and J by 2 bases, with 11 bases between. CDR1 is MNHEY, CDR2 SVGAGI, per germline. The length of the CDR3 is 14 residues. The DNA of the CDR3 is TGTGCCAGCAGCACCCGGGGGACTGGAAACACCATATATTTT. Its protein is CASSTRGTGNTIYF.

The V gene is TRBV28, the J gene TRBJ2-5; TRBD1 might be the D (6 bases). The CDR3 runs to 11 residues. In germline, CDR1 is MDHEN, CDR2 SYDVKM. Trimming pared 5 bases from V and 10 bases from J, leaving 11 bases between. This CDR3 reads CASSLQGSQYF. The CDR3 DNA reads TGTGCCAGCAGTCTACAGGGTAGCCAGTACTTC.

This chain connects TRBV4-2 to TRBJ1-6; the D is unclear. Germline CDR1 is LGHNA and CDR2 is YNFKEQ. The V end was cut by 0 bases, the J end by 1 base, with 10 bases between. The CDR3 contains 17 residues. CDR3 protein: CASSQESIRSYNSPLHF. CDR3 sequence (DNA): TGTGCCAGCAGCCAAGAATCGATTAGATCCTATAATTCACCCCTCCACTTT.

This sequence joins TRBV14 and TRBJ1-6; D gene ambiguous. V was trimmed by 7 bases and J by 9 bases, leaving 10 bases between them. The CDR3 loop spans 12 amino acids. CDR1 SGHDN and CDR2 FVKESK come from the germline V gene. The CDR3 reads CASILQTSPLHF. The CDR3 DNA sequence: TGTGCCAGCATCCTTCAGACTTCACCCCTCCACTTT. The whole variable domain, filled in from reference TRBV14 and TRBJ1-6, reads EAGVTQFPSHSVIEKGQTVTLRCDPISGHDNLYWYRRVMGKEIKFLLHFVKESKQDESGMPNNRFLAERTGGTYSTLKVQPAELEDSGVYFCASILQTSPLHFGNGTRLTVT.

This clonotype is a singleton in its sample. CDR3 protein: CSVRTGDEQFF. The CDR3 bases are TGCAGCGTGAGGACAGGGGACGAGCAGTTCTTC. The chain employs TRBV29-1 and TRBJ2-1, with TRBD1 identical over 9 bases. Germline V CDR1 and CDR2: SQVTM, ANQGSEA. After removal of 6 bases from V and 10 bases from J, the junction contained 4 bases not matched to a gene. The CDR3 length is 11 residues.

A note on this clonotype: A read error may explain this, as a much larger clone is one base away. This rearrangement joins TRBV6-2 or TRBV6-3 to TRBJ2-6; D may match TRBD1 or TRBD2 (5 bases each). Germline CDR1 reads MNHEY; CDR2 reads SVGEGT. This CDR3 is 16 amino acids long. The CDR3 protein is CASRGGGHSGANVRTF. In nucleotides, the CDR3 is TGTGCCAGCCGGGGTGGGGGTCACTCTGGGGCCAACGTCCGGACTTTC.

The sample holds many counts of this clonotype. This CDR3 reads CASSSGTTAFDTQYF. The CDR3 region has the DNA TGTGCCAGCAGCTCCGGGACTACAGCTTTTGATACGCAGTATTTT. The rearrangement uses TRBV11-3 and TRBJ2-3; 7 bases fit TRBD2. CDR3 length: 15 amino acids. Trimming at V came to 4 bases and at J to 6 bases, leaving 10 bases not matched to a gene. Germline CDR1 SGHNT, CDR2 YENEEA. Complete variable domain (other parts from reference TRBV11-3 and TRBJ2-3): EAGVVQSPRYKIIEKKQPVAFWCNPISGHNTLYWYLQNLGQGPELLIRYENEEAVDDSQLPKDRFSAERLKGVDSTLKIQPAELGDSAVYLCASSSGTTAFDTQYFGPGTRLTVL.